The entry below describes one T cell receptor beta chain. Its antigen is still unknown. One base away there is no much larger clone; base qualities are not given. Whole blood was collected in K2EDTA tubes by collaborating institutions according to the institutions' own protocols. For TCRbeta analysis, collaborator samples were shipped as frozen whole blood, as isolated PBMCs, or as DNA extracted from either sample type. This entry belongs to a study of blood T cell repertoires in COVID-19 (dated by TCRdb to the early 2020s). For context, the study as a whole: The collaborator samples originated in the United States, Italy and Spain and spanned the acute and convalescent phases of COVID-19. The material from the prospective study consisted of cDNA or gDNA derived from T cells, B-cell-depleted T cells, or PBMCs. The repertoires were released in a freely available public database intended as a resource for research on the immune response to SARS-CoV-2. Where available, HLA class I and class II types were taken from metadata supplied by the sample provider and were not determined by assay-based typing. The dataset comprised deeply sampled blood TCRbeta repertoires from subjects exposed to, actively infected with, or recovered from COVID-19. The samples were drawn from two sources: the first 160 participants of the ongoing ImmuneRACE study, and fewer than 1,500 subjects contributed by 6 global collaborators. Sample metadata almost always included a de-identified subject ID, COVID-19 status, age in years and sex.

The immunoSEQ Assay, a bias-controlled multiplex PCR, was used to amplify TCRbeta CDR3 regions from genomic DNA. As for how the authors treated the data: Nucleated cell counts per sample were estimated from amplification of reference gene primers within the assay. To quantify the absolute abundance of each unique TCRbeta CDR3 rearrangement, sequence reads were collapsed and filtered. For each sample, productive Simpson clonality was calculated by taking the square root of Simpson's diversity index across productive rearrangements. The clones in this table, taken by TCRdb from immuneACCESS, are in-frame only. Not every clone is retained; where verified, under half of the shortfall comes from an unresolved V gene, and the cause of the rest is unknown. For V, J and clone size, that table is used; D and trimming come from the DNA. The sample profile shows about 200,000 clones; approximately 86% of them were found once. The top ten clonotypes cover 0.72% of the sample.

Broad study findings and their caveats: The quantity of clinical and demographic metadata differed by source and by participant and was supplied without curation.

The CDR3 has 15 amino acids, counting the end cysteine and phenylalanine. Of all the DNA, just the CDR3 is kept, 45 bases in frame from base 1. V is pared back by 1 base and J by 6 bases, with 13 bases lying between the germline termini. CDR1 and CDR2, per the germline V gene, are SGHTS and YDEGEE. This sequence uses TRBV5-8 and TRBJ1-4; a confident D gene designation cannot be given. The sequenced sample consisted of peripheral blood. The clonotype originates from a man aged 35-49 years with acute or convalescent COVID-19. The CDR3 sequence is CASSLFGQVDEKLFF. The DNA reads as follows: TGTGCCAGCAGCTTGTTCGGCCAGGTGGATGAAAAACTGTTTTTT.